These 10 T cell receptor beta chains share one sample of origin, sequenced in a study of neoadjuvant anti-PD-1 for oral cavity cancer. TCRdb keeps only in-frame clones here, not all; method: immunoSEQ multiplex PCR. The sample contains about 68,000 clones, approximately 84% of which appear only once. Time point: after neoadjuvant nivolumab, at surgical resection. Source: PBMCs, taken after nivolumab (anti-PD-1) treatment. All receptors come from a person aged 35 to 85 with oral cavity squamous cell carcinoma.

For the CDR3, the DNA is TGTGCCAGCAACGGGGGACAGGGGGGATACAATGAGCAGTTCTTC. This encodes CASNGGQGGYNEQFF. This chain uses TRBV9 with TRBJ2-1; 11 bases fit TRBD1. Germline V gene sequence: CDR1 SGDLS, CDR2 YYNGEE. Trimming removed 6 bases from V and 4 bases from J; junction bases left unmatched: 6. CDR3 length: 15 residues.

This chain links TRBV6-5 with TRBJ1-6; no firm D call. Trimming cost V 4 bases and J 7 bases, with 11 bases left between them. In germline, CDR1 is MNHEY, CDR2 SVGAGI. This CDR3 comprises 14 residues. The CDR3 DNA sequence: TGTGCCAGCAGTTCCCCTCCGGGGAATTCACCCCTCCACTTT. Translated, it gives CASSSPPGNSPLHF.

This clone was recorded a few times. CDR3 bases: TGTGCCAGCAGTGAAGCGTTGGGGGTTAGCAATCAGCCCCAGCATTTT. Translated: CASSEALGVSNQPQHF. V and J are TRBV6-1 and TRBJ1-5; possibly TRBD1 for D (5 bases). This CDR3 spans 16 amino acids. Germline assignment: CDR1 MNHNS and CDR2 SASEGT. Trimming removed 0 bases at V and 0 bases at J, with 9 bases between.

The CDR3 spells CASSPRVAANTGELFF. The CDR3 DNA reads as TGTGCCAGCAGCCCTAGGGTAGCGGCAAACACCGGGGAGCTGTTTTTT. This chain joins TRBV7-6 and TRBJ2-2, with a possible D match to TRBD2 (6 bases). The length of the CDR3 is 16 residues. Deletions cut 5 bases from V and 2 bases from J, with 15 bases between. Germline-derived CDR1 and CDR2 are SGHVS and FNYEAQ.

This clone was seen a single time. The rearrangement joins TRBV7-2 to TRBJ2-3; the D gene is possibly TRBD2 (6 bases). From germline, CDR1 is SGHTA and CDR2 FQGNSA. V lost 6 bases and J 3 bases, leaving 10 bases between the germline ends. This CDR3 has 13 residues. CDR3 nucleotide sequence: TGTGCCAGCAGGGGACTCATGACAGATACGCAGTATTTT. Its translation is CASRGLMTDTQYF.

The chain joins TRBV18 to TRBJ2-3, with 10 bases identical to TRBD1. Per germline, CDR1 KGHSH and CDR2 LQKENI. The CDR3 length is 17 residues. Germline trimming cut 3 bases from V and 0 bases from J; bases unmatched to any gene: 6. CDR3 bases: TGTGCCAGCTCACCGGAGGGACAGGGGACTAGCACAGATACGCAGTATTTT. It is translated as CASSPEGQGTSTDTQYF.

The V call is TRBV10-1, the J call TRBJ2-5; D is ambiguous. CDR1 and CDR2 (germline): WNHNN, SYGVQD (reference sequence). The V and J ends lost 4 bases and 8 bases respectively, with 14 bases between them. The CDR3 covers 13 residues. The CDR3 region is CASSAGPWSTQYF. CDR3 DNA: TGCGCCAGCAGTGCCGGGCCCTGGAGCACCCAGTACTTC.

The gene calls are TRBV30 and TRBJ2-1; D unresolved. Trimming took off 4 bases at V and 0 bases at J, with 13 bases between the two ends. This CDR3 has 15 residues. Germline CDR1 is GTSNPN and CDR2 is SVGIG (reference sequence). The CDR3 DNA reads as TGTGCCTGGAATCCCCTTCTGTTCTCCTACAATGAGCAGTTCTTC. Protein: CAWNPLLFSYNEQFF.

This clone occurred a few times. The rearrangement links TRBV25-1 to TRBJ2-7, with a weak D call TRBD1 (5 bases). This CDR3 contains 13 residues. CDR1 and CDR2 (germline): MGHDK, SYGVNS. The V end lost 6 bases, the J end lost 5 bases, and 14 bases lay between the germline ends. CDR3 nucleotide sequence: TGTGCCAGCAGAGAAGGGGTTTCCGACGAGCAGTACTTC. It encodes CASREGVSDEQYF.

V is TRBV30 and J is TRBJ2-4; 7 bases line up with TRBD2. Unmatched junction bases numbered 12, after V lost 4 bases and J lost 6 bases. Germline V lookup: CDR1 GTSNPN, CDR2 SVGIG (reference sequence). CDR3 length: 15 amino acids. The CDR3 here is CAWTGLGGRGNIQYF. The CDR3 DNA sequence: TGTGCCTGGACGGGACTCGGGGGGAGGGGAAACATTCAGTACTTC.